This T cell receptor (beta chain) was identified during a study of neurological immune-mediated disorders. Study-wide points: Expanded clones shared no identical CDR3 amino acid sequences across subjects, which suggested private TCR-beta repertoires in all groups. Multiple sclerosis was found to have the least TCR clonal expansion, below healthy controls, and HTLV-1-associated myelopathy the most.

The V end was cut by 5 bases, the J end by 4 bases, with 8 bases between. In germline, CDR1 is DFQATT, CDR2 SNEGSKA (reference sequence). This CDR3 has 11 residues. The unsorted libraries were produced from 2 million PBMCs held at -80 C. This clonotype was counted at least ten times. The antigen is not known. With 10-nucleotide random UMIs included, cDNA was synthesized by 5'RACE. TCRdb re-called the 5' RACE reads through MiXCR, storing one row per CDR3 protein. The sample lists roughly 80,000 distinct CDR3 sequences, 17% occurring once. The sequenced sample consisted of PBMCs. This sequence originates from a woman aged 40 to 49 in good health. V is TRBV20-1 and J is TRBJ2-5, with D hard to call. This CDR3 is CSAARRETQYF. DNA of the CDR3: TGCAGTGCTGCCCGGAGAGAGACCCAGTACTTC.